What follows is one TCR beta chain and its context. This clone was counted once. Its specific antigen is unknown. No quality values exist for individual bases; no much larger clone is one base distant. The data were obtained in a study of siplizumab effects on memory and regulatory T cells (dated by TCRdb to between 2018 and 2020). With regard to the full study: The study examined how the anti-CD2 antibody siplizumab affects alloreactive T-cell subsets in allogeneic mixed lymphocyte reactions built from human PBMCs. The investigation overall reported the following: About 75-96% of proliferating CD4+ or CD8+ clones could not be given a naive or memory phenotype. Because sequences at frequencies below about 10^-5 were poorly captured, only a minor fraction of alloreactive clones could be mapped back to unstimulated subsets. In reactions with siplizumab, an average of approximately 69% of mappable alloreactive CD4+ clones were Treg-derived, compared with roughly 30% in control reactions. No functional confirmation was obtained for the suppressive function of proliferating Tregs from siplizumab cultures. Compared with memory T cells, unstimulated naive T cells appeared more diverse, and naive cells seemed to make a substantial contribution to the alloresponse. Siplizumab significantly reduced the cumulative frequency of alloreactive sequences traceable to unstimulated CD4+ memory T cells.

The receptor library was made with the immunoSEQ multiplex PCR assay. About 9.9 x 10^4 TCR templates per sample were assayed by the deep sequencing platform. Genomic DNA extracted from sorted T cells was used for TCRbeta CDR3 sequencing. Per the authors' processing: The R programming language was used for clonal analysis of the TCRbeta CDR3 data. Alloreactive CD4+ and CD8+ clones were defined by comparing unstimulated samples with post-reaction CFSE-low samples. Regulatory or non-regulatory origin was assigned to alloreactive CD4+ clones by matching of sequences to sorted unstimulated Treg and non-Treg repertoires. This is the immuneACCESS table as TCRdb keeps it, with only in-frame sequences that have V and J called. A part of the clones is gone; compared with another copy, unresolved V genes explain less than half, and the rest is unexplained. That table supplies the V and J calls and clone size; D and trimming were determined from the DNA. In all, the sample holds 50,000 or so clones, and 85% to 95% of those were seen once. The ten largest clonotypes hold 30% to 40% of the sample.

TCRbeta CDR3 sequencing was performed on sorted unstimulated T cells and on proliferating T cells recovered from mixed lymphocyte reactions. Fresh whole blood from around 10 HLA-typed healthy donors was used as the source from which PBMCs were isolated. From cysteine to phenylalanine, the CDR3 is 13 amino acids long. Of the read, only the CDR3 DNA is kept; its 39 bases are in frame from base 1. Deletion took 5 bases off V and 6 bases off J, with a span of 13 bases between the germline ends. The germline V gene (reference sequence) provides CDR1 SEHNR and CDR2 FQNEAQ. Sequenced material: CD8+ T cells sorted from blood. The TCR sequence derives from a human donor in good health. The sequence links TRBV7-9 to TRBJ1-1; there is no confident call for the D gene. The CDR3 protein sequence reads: CASSTLGVPEAFF. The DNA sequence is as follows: TGTGCCAGCAGCACCTTAGGTGTTCCTGAAGCTTTCTTT.